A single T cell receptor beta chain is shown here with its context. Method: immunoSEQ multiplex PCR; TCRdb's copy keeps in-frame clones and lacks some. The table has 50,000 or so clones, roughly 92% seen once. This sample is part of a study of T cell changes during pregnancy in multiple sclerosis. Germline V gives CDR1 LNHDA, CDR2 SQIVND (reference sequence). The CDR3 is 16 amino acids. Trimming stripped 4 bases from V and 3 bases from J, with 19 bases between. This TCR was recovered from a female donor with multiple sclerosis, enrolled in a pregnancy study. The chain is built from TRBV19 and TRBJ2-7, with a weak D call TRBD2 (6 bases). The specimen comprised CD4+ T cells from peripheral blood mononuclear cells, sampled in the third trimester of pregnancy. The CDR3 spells CASSTPRRGGFYEQYF. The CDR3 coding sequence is TGTGCCAGTAGTACCCCCCGGCGGGGAGGATTCTACGAGCAGTACTTC.